Following are 4 T cell receptor beta chains from one sample sequenced in a study of blood T cell repertoires in COVID-19 (dated by TCRdb to the early 2020s). Library construction relied on the immunoSEQ multiplex PCR assay. In its TCRdb copy, this immuneACCESS table keeps in-frame sequences only and misses some clones. Where compared with another copy, unresolved V genes explain less than half of these, and the others have no known cause. The sample table contains fewer than 110,000 clones; only one count was recorded for roughly 87% of them. About 6.3% of the sample lies in the top ten. The sequenced sample was peripheral blood. The receptor set was obtained from a human donor in a cohort sampled during active COVID-19.

This clone was seen a few times. The rearrangement links TRBV28 to TRBJ2-2, with 9 bases matching TRBD1. Germline CDR1 and CDR2: MDHEN and SYDVKM. This CDR3 contains 17 residues. J gave up 7 bases and V 6 bases, and 15 bases lay outside the gene matches. CDR3 amino acids: CASSGARDRDSLGELFF. The CDR3 DNA follows: TGTGCCAGCAGCGGGGCCCGGGACAGGGATAGTCTCGGGGAGCTGTTTTTT.

The chain recombines TRBV30 with TRBJ2-1; tentatively, D is TRBD2 (6 bases). This CDR3 contains 14 residues. Germline assignment: CDR1 GTSNPN and CDR2 SVGIG (reference sequence). The V gene lost 3 bases and the J gene lost 3 bases, with 12 bases spanning the gap. CDR3 region: CAWRGGLNYNEQFF. The CDR3 DNA sequence: TGTGCCTGGAGGGGGGGACTCAACTACAATGAGCAGTTCTTC. The variable domain in full, completed from reference TRBV30 and TRBJ2-1, reads SQTIHQWPATLVQPVGSPLSLECTVEGTSNPNLYWYRQAAGRGLQLLFYSVGIGQISSEVPQNLSASRPQDRQFILSSKKLLLSDSGFYLCAWRGGLNYNEQFFGPGTRLTVL.

This clone appeared once. The chain joins TRBV9 to TRBJ2-5; 7 positions agree with TRBD1. The CDR3 totals 15 residues. Looked up from germline, CDR1 is SGDLS and CDR2 is YYNGEE. V gave up 0 bases and J gave up 2 bases; unmatched junction bases: 4. This chain's CDR3 is CASSVGLGQQETQYF. In nucleotides, the CDR3 is TGTGCCAGCAGCGTAGGATTGGGACAGCAAGAGACCCAGTACTTC.

The chain recombines TRBV6-1 with TRBJ2-7, with TRBD1 as a possible D gene (5 bases). With 1 base removed from V and 2 bases from J, the gap between germline ends came to 9 bases. This CDR3 comprises 14 residues. CDR1 and CDR2 from the germline V gene are MNHNS and SASEGT. CDR3 bases: TGTGCCAGCAGTGAAGTGGGGCTAACCTACGAGCAGTACTTC. Translated: CASSEVGLTYEQYF.